Following are 3 T cell receptor beta chains from one sample sequenced in a study of sequential checkpoint blockade in melanoma. Profiling relied on immunoSEQ multiplex PCR, and the TCRdb table lists in-frame clones only, not all of them. The sample has under 5,500 clones, about 20% seen once. Treatment described: randomized to nivolumab then ipilimumab (arm A) or the reverse (arm B). Sequenced here: tumor tissue (inferred from file names), sampled from a patient given nivolumab and ipilimumab in sequence. These receptors all stem from a human donor with melanoma.

This clone was seen a handful of times. The chain uses TRBV18 and TRBJ2-5, with no clear D. Looked up from germline, CDR1 is KGHSH and CDR2 is LQKENI. The V end lost 0 bases, the J end lost 2 bases, and 7 bases lay between the germline ends. The CDR3 contains 14 residues. Written as DNA, the CDR3 is TGTGCCAGCTCACCACCGTCTATGCAAGAGACCCAGTACTTC. This translates into CASSPPSMQETQYF.

This clone showed up many times. Residues arising from an ambiguous or unread base are written as X. This chain links TRBV28 with TRBJ2-5; weak D call: TRBD2 (7 bases). V was trimmed by 6 bases and J by 4 bases, leaving 18 bases between them. Germline V gene lookup returns CDR1 MDHEN and CDR2 SYDVKM. This CDR3 comprises 15 residues. This CDR3 is CASSGGGGXGETQYF. The CDR3 DNA is TGTGCCAGCAGCGGTGGGGGGGGGCKGGGAGAGACCCAGTACTTC.

The J gene is TRBJ2-7, the V gene TRBV18; D gene uncertain. CDR1 and CDR2 from the germline V gene are KGHSH and LQKENI. The CDR3 sequence is 12 residues long. Trimming left V 4 bases short and J 2 bases short, with 6 bases between. The CDR3 protein is CASSLSAYEQYF. The CDR3 bases are TGTGCCAGCTCACTATCCGCCTACGAGCAGTACTTC.